The TCR beta chain described here comes from a study of shared clonotypes between healthy human individuals. CDR3 length: 15 amino acids. V was shortened by 0 bases and J by 1 base, with 9 bases between the two germline ends. Per germline, CDR1 MNHEY and CDR2 SVGAGI. This clone appeared many times. Profiled with immunoSEQ multiplex PCR; TCRdb holds only in-frame clones, not every one. This table has some 630,000 clones, roughly 78% appearing once. The sequence was collected from a woman aged 25 to 39 in good health. Sequences were obtained from memory CD4+ T cells sorted from blood. Subset defined: CD45RA-negative fraction. The chain links TRBV6-5 to TRBJ1-1, with D uncertain. This CDR3 reads CASSYSKRTNTEAFF. The CDR3 nucleotides are TGTGCCAGCAGTTACTCGAAGCGGACGAACACTGAAGCTTTCTTT.